The T cell receptor (beta chain) described here comes from a study of T cell responses to AZD1222 COVID-19 vaccine. Study-wide background: The study pooled second doses at about 4 or about 12 weeks.

Study-wide results and caveats: Repertoire sampling occurred only after the peak T cell response.

This CDR3 is built from 13 residues. Germline CDR1 reads SNHLY; CDR2 reads FYNNEI. Trimming took off 4 bases at V and 7 bases at J, with 14 bases between the two ends. Clones were sequenced by immunoSEQ multiplex PCR, and TCRdb holds only the in-frame ones, with some missing. Among a few hundred thousand clones, more than 85% were seen once, and the ten largest hold roughly 0.51%. This clone was detected once. Its antigen remains unknown. The starting material was peripheral blood, obtained on day 0 of AZD1222 vaccination. J is TRBJ2-7 and V is TRBV2; D is undetermined. The TCR was taken from an adult in good health. CDR3 protein: CASSVGLVGEQYF. As DNA, the CDR3 is TGTGCCAGCAGTGTTGGGCTCGTCGGGGAGCAGTACTTC.